This entry lists 24 T cell receptor beta chains sequenced from one sample in a study of T-cell memory formation after mild COVID-19. TCRdb reanalysed the 5' RACE reads using MiXCR and keeps one entry per CDR3 protein. The table includes around 340,000 distinct CDR3 sequences, around 21% detected once. The specimen was PBMCs or a T cell subset sorted from them (not recorded which). These TCRs come from an adult woman who had mild COVID-19 (a few samples of this study predate the infection). Cell type and time point are not known.

This chain joins TRBV5-1 and TRBJ2-5; no definite D call. The CDR3 is 14 residues long. The ends were cut back, 0 bases at V and 0 bases at J, with 6 bases in the middle. Germline CDR1 and CDR2: SGHRS and YFSETQ. The CDR3 DNA reads TGCGCCAGCAGCTTGGCGGCAGACCAAGAGACCCAGTACTTC. Encoded protein: CASSLAADQETQYF.

The sample holds a few counts of this clonotype. The rearrangement links TRBV3-1 to TRBJ2-2, with D perhaps being TRBD1 or TRBD2 (5 bases each). Germline V lookup: CDR1 LGHDT, CDR2 YNNKEL (reference sequence). V lost 10 bases, J lost 6 bases, and 9 bases lay in between. The CDR3 contains 11 residues. The CDR3: CATRGAGELFF. The CDR3, as DNA: TGTGCCACGAGAGGGGCCGGGGAGCTGTTTTTT.

This clonotype was picked up a small number of times. The chain recombines TRBV7-2 with TRBJ2-4; TRBD2 aligns across 9 bases. The CDR3 has 15 amino acids. Trimming took 5 bases from V and 8 from J; bases not matched to a gene: 10. Germline-derived CDR1 and CDR2 are SGHTA and FQGNSA. CDR3: CASSTRTSDMHIQYF. DNA of the CDR3: TGTGCCAGCAGCACCCGGACTAGCGATATGCACATTCAGTACTTC.

In this sample, this clonotype turned up many times. The V call is TRBV12-3 or TRBV12-4, the J call TRBJ2-5, with D tentatively TRBD1 or TRBD2 (6 bases each). The CDR3 is 14 residues long. Between the trimmed V and J ends, which lost 0 bases and 4 bases, there was a span of 9 bases. CDR3 amino acids: CASSLATGAETQYF. The CDR3 coding sequence is TGTGCCAGCAGTTTAGCTACGGGGGCAGAGACCCAGTACTTC.

V gene TRBV11-2 combines with J gene TRBJ2-7, with D unclear. Germline V lookup: CDR1 SGHAT, CDR2 FQNNGV. CDR3 length equals 13 residues. Trimming pared 11 bases from V and 3 bases from J, leaving 17 bases between. The CDR3 sequence is CASSMGGIYEQYF. The CDR3 region has the DNA TGTGCCTCCTCGATGGGCGGAATCTACGAGCAGTACTTC.

The chain recombines TRBV7-2 with TRBJ2-5; D remains unclear. Trimming pared 5 bases from V and 4 bases from J, leaving 14 bases between. The CDR3 is 14 amino acids. Germline CDR1 SGHTA, CDR2 FQGNSA. The CDR3 is CASSPMRNGETQYF. For the CDR3, the DNA is TGTGCCAGCAGCCCCATGAGGAATGGAGAGACCCAGTACTTC.

This clonotype was recorded a few times. The J gene is TRBJ1-1, the V gene TRBV3-1; 10 bases align to TRBD1. The CDR3 spans 16 residues. Germline V gene sequence: CDR1 LGHDT, CDR2 YNNKEL (reference sequence). J was trimmed by 3 bases and V by 3 bases; bases with no gene match: 7. The CDR3 DNA follows: TGTGCCAGCAGCCAGTTCGCAGGGACAGGGGACACTGAAGCTTTCTTT. Translated: CASSQFAGTGDTEAFF.

The chain recombines TRBV6-2 or TRBV6-3 with TRBJ2-1; 11 bases map to TRBD2. CDR3 length: 16 amino acids. Germline loops: CDR1 MNHEY, CDR2 SVGEGT. The J segment lost 10 bases and the V segment lost 5 bases, leaving 13 bases of the junction unmatched. The CDR3 region has the DNA TGTGCCAGCAGTCCTTCTCCGGGACTAGCGGCATACGAGCAGTTCTTC. Translating it yields CASSPSPGLAAYEQFF.

The chain couples TRBV5-1 to TRBJ2-5, with D possibly called TRBD1 or TRBD2 (5 bases each). CDR1 is SGHRS, CDR2 YFSETQ, per germline. The CDR3 consists of 13 residues. V was pared by 5 bases and J by 1 base, with 9 bases between. As DNA, the CDR3 is TGCGCCAGCAGTGGGGGTGCCCAAGAGACCCAGTACTTC. Its protein product is CASSGGAQETQYF.

This chain uses TRBV21-1 with TRBJ1-6; the table's D call, TRBD1, was not checked against the DNA. TRBV21-1 is a pseudogene segment. There are 17 residues in the CDR3. Written as DNA, the CDR3 is TGTGCCAGCATCATCAGTCACTTCACAGGCGGAAGTTCACCCCTCCACTTT. This encodes CASIISHFTGGSSPLHF.

The chain is built from TRBV7-9 and TRBJ2-1; D is tentatively TRBD1 or TRBD2 (5 bases each). The V and J ends lost 8 bases and 8 bases respectively, with 13 bases between them. CDR3 length: 12 amino acids. Germline lookup yields CDR1 SEHNR and CDR2 FQNEAQ (reference sequence). The CDR3 here is CASRGPGDEQFF. CDR3 DNA: TGTGCCAGCCGGGGCCCTGGGGATGAGCAGTTCTTC.

V gene TRBV9 combines with J gene TRBJ1-2, with a weak D call TRBD1 (5 bases). The CDR3 is made up of 16 amino acids. Per germline, CDR1 SGDLS and CDR2 YYNGEE. Trimming removed 0 bases from V and 6 bases from J, with 18 bases in between. CDR3 region: CASSVATQGGIHGYTF. DNA of the CDR3: TGTGCCAGCAGCGTAGCTACCCAGGGCGGCATCCATGGCTACACCTTC.

This clonotype was counted a few times. V is TRBV12-3 or TRBV12-4 and J is TRBJ2-7, with 12 nucleotides matching TRBD2. CDR3 size: 15 residues. Losses at the gene ends were 4 bases for V and 6 bases for J; bases not matched to a gene: 7. The CDR3 here is CASSYGLAGGLEQYF. The CDR3 region has the DNA TGTGCCAGCAGTTATGGGCTAGCGGGGGGGCTCGAGCAGTACTTC.

This clonotype appeared a few times. The chain uses TRBV4-1 and TRBJ2-5; 10 bases line up with TRBD2. V gave up 1 base and J gave up 7 bases; unmatched junction bases: 9. The germline V gene encodes CDR1 MGHRA and CDR2 YSYEKL. The CDR3 runs to 16 residues. CDR3 coding DNA: TGCGCCAGCAGCCAAGGAGGGCTAGCGGGGGAAGCGACCCAGTACTTC. Translation gives CASSQGGLAGEATQYF.

This clonotype was picked up a small number of times. The chain carries TRBV7-2 and TRBJ2-7; 12 nucleotides match TRBD2. From germline, CDR1 is SGHTA and CDR2 FQGNSA. Trimming took 5 bases from V and 7 from J; bases not matched to a gene: 12. CDR3 size: 16 residues. The CDR3 spells CASSRRTSGMAGEQYF. The CDR3 coding sequence is TGTGCCAGCAGCAGACGGACTAGCGGGATGGCTGGGGAGCAGTACTTC.

The J gene is TRBJ2-1, the V gene TRBV2; D ambiguous. V was trimmed by 7 bases and J by 5 bases, leaving 12 bases between them. Per the germline V gene, CDR1 is SNHLY and CDR2 is FYNNEI. The CDR3 is made up of 13 amino acids. The CDR3 region has the DNA TGTGCCAGCACCAAGGACCCTAACAATGAGCAGTTCTTC. Translating it yields CASTKDPNNEQFF.

This clonotype came up a few times. The genes are TRBV5-1 and TRBJ1-1, with TRBD1 as a possible D gene (6 bases). This CDR3 comprises 15 residues. V lost 2 bases and J lost 4, with 15 bases in between. Germline V gene sequence: CDR1 SGHRS, CDR2 YFSETQ. This chain's CDR3 is CASSLTDRRGTEAFF. The CDR3 DNA reads TGCGCCAGCAGCTTAACTGACAGGCGGGGCACTGAAGCTTTCTTT.

The rearrangement uses TRBV12-5 and TRBJ1-1; 8 bases line up with TRBD1. The junction had 18 bases not matched to a gene; V was cut back by 4 bases and J by 5 bases. The CDR3 runs to 18 residues. CDR1 is LGHNT, CDR2 FRNRAP, per germline. CDR3 coding DNA: TGTGCTAGTGGTTCCATCACCCCTCTCCGGGACAGGCGGACTGAAGCTTTCTTT. Translation: CASGSITPLRDRRTEAFF.

This clonotype was found many times. This sequence joins TRBV15 and TRBJ2-1, with D perhaps matching TRBD2 (7 bases). Trimming shortened V by 0 bases and J by 7 bases, and 13 bases separated the two germline ends. The CDR3 runs to 15 residues. CDR1 LNHNV and CDR2 YYDKDF come from the germline V gene (reference sequence). As DNA, the CDR3 is TGTGCCACCAGCAGAGATAGGGGGGGGCGGAATGAGCAGTTCTTC. Protein: CATSRDRGGRNEQFF.

The gene calls are TRBV7-9 and TRBJ1-5, with D perhaps matching TRBD1 (5 bases). V lost 1 base and J 3 bases, leaving 10 bases between the germline ends. The germline CDR1 and CDR2 sequences are SEHNR and FQNEAQ (reference sequence). There are 15 residues in the CDR3. The CDR3 DNA is TGTGCCAGCAGCTTAGAAGGGGCCCCCAATCAGCCCCAGCATTTT. It is translated as CASSLEGAPNQPQHF.

The sample holds a few counts of this clonotype. V usage is TRBV29-1 and J usage is TRBJ1-1, with D perhaps TRBD1 (5 bases). Germline-derived CDR1 and CDR2 are SQVTM and ANQGSEA. CDR3 length: 14 amino acids. V shed 6 bases and J shed 4 bases, with 18 bases lying between them. The CDR3 DNA reads TGCAGCGTCAGTGGGCGACAGCTGGGCACTGAAGCTTTCTTT. Amino acid sequence: CSVSGRQLGTEAFF.

The V and J genes are TRBV7-9 and TRBJ2-1, with D hard to call. Trimming stripped 5 bases from V and 7 bases from J, with 9 bases between. Germline V lookup: CDR1 SEHNR, CDR2 FQNEAQ (reference sequence). CDR3 length: 12 amino acids. The CDR3 bases are TGTGCCAGCAGCGACGCCGGGAATGAGCAGTTCTTC. This codes for CASSDAGNEQFF.

The chain has TRBV10-3 and TRBJ2-7; possibly TRBD1 for D (6 bases). The V end was cut by 6 bases, the J end by 1 base, with 19 bases between. The CDR3 totals 16 residues. Germline lookup yields CDR1 ENHRY and CDR2 SYGVKD. CDR3 sequence: CAIRRDRFSSSYEQYF. The DNA for the CDR3 is TGTGCCATCAGGCGTGACAGGTTTTCCTCTTCCTACGAGCAGTACTTC.

The rearrangement joins TRBV11-2 to TRBJ2-7; no reliable D call. CDR3 length equals 13 residues. The V end was cut by 0 bases, the J end by 5 bases, with 8 bases between. The germline CDR1 and CDR2 sequences are SGHAT and FQNNGV. DNA for the CDR3: TGTGCCAGCAGCTTAGAACCTAGGCACGAGCAGTACTTC. Protein sequence: CASSLEPRHEQYF. The variable domain in full, completed from reference TRBV11-2 and TRBJ2-7, reads EAGVAQSPRYKIIEKRQSVAFWCNPISGHATLYWYQQILGQGPKLLIQFQNNGVVDDSQLPKDRFSAERLKGVDSTLKIQPAKLEDSAVYLCASSLEPRHEQYFGPGTRLTVT.